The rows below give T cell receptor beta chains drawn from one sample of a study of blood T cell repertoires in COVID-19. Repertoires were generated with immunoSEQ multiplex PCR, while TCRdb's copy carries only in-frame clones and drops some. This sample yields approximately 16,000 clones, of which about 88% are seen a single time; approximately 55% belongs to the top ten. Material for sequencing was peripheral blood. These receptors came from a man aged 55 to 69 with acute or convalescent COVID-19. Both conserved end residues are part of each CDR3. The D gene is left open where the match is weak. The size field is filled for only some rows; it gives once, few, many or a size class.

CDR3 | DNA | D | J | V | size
CASSRSTGEVSPLHF | TGTGCCAGCAGCCGTTCCACAGGGGAGGTTTCACCCCTCCACTTT | TRBD1 | TRBJ1-6 | TRBV5-6 | few
CASRASSGRAYEQFF | TGTGCCAGCAGGGCCTCTAGCGGGAGGGCCTATGAGCAGTTCTTC | TRBD2 | TRBJ2-1 | TRBV6-4 | .
CASSLSSAEQETQYF | TGTGCCAGCAGCTTAAGTTCAGCGGAGCAAGAGACCCAGTACTTC | . | TRBJ2-5 | TRBV7-3 | once
CASSLSGAGIQETQYF | TGTGCCAGCAGTTTATCGGGGGCCGGGATCCAAGAGACCCAGTACTTC | . | TRBJ2-5 | TRBV27 | once
CAWKRQMNTGELFF | TGTGCCTGGAAACGTCAGATGAACACCGGGGAGCTGTTTTTT | . | TRBJ2-2 | TRBV30 | once
CASNAGTASYEQYF | TGTGCCAGCAATGCCGGGACAGCCTCCTACGAGCAGTACTTC | TRBD1 | TRBJ2-7 | TRBV28 | .
CASSLGSGGLFSPLHF | TGTGCCAGCAGTTTAGGATCAGGGGGCCTTTTTTCACCCCTCCACTTT | TRBD1 | TRBJ1-6 | TRBV28 | .
CASSVTGAQETQYF | TGTGCCAGCAGTGTGACAGGGGCCCAAGAGACCCAGTACTTC | TRBD1 | TRBJ2-5 | TRBV25-1 | .
CASSFQGAWETQYF | TGCGCCAGCAGCTTTCAGGGGGCCTGGGAGACCCAGTACTTC | TRBD1 | TRBJ2-5 | TRBV5-1 | .
CASSFRTAINQPQHF | TGTGCCAGCAGTTTCAGGACAGCTATCAATCAGCCCCAGCATTTT | . | TRBJ1-5 | TRBV28 | .
CASSFRVRGTEAFF | TGTGCCAGCAGTTTCAGGGTTAGGGGCACTGAAGCTTTCTTT | . | TRBJ1-1 | TRBV28 | .
CASSLVLADYNEQFF | TGTGCCAGCAGCTTAGTACTAGCGGACTACAATGAGCAGTTCTTC | TRBD2 | TRBJ2-1 | TRBV7-8 | .
CASSPRRRGESAGPYEQYF | TGCGCCAGCAGCCCCCGACGGCGGGGGGAATCAGCAGGTCCCTACGAGCAGTACTTC | TRBD2 | TRBJ2-7 | TRBV4-1 | .
CASSPLRTGELFF | TGTGCCAGCAGCCCCCTCCGGACCGGGGAGCTGTTTTTT | . | TRBJ2-2 | TRBV12-3/TRBV12-4 | .
CASSPPQETQYF | TGTGCCAGCAGTCCCCCTCAAGAGACCCAGTACTTC | . | TRBJ2-5 | TRBV28 | once
CASREQTGSGANVLTF | TGTGCCAGCAGAGAACAGACAGGGTCCGGGGCCAACGTCCTGACTTTC | TRBD1 | TRBJ2-6 | TRBV6-1 | .
CASSYPTGIISEQYF | TGTGCCAGCAGCTACCCGACAGGGATAATCAGCGAGCAGTACTTC | TRBD1 | TRBJ2-7 | TRBV5-4 | few
CASSAKSTDTQYF | TGTGCCAGCAGTGCTAAAAGCACAGATACGCAGTATTTT | . | TRBJ2-3 | TRBV6-4 | once
CASSRDSHEQYF | TGTGCCAGCAGTCGGGATTCCCACGAGCAGTACTTC | . | TRBJ2-7 | TRBV28 | .
CASSLRAGQAEAFF | TGTGCCAGCAGCTTAAGGGCGGGGCAGGCTGAAGCTTTCTTT | . | TRBJ1-1 | TRBV7-3 | .
CASSLHTGNQPQHF | TGTGCCAGCAGTCTCCATACAGGGAATCAGCCCCAGCATTTT | . | TRBJ1-5 | TRBV28 | .
CASSSPNYGYTF | TGTGCCAGCAGCTCCCCAAACTATGGCTACACCTTC | . | TRBJ1-2 | TRBV11-2 | .
CASRAPGQEVYGYTF | TGTGCCAGTAGAGCCCCGGGACAGGAGGTATATGGCTACACCTTC | TRBD1 | TRBJ1-2 | TRBV19 | once
CASSLGLAGATSTDTQYF | TGCGCCAGCAGCTTGGGGCTAGCGGGGGCTACTAGCACAGATACGCAGTATTTT | TRBD2 | TRBJ2-3 | TRBV5-1 | .
CASSPGRSTDTQYF | TGTGCCAGCTCACCGGGGCGAAGCACAGATACGCAGTATTTT | . | TRBJ2-3 | TRBV18 | .
CASSESPGGDGYTF | TGCGCCAGCAGTGAGTCACCAGGGGGAGATGGCTACACCTTC | TRBD1 | TRBJ1-2 | TRBV10-2 | .
CSVPGGVADTQYF | TGCAGCGTCCCGGGGGGGGTCGCAGATACGCAGTATTTT | TRBD2 | TRBJ2-3 | TRBV29-1 | .
CASSLMTGVGYTEAFF | TGTGCCAGCAGCTTAATGACAGGGGTGGGGTACACTGAAGCTTTCTTT | TRBD1 | TRBJ1-1 | TRBV7-6 | once
CAAGGAYEQYF | TGTGCGGCAGGGGGCGCCTACGAGCAGTACTTC | TRBD1 | TRBJ2-7 | TRBV28 | .
CASSPAGQGGETQYF | TGTGCCAGCAGCCCGGCGGGACAGGGAGGAGAGACCCAGTACTTC | TRBD1 | TRBJ2-5 | TRBV13 | .
CASSLGQGEGYTF | TGTGCCAGCAGCCTCGGACAGGGTGAGGGCTACACCTTC | TRBD1 | TRBJ1-2 | TRBV5-4 | .
CASSSGGGRGTEAFF | TGTGCCAGCTCAAGTGGAGGGGGCCGGGGGACTGAAGCTTTCTTT | TRBD1 | TRBJ1-1 | TRBV25-1 | .
CASSMGLAGVVQQYF | TGTGCCAGCAGCATGGGACTAGCGGGTGTTGTCCAGCAGTACTTC | TRBD2 | TRBJ2-7 | TRBV11-2 | .
CASSRGQGSGEHTQYF | TGTGCCAGCAGCCGGGGACAGGGCTCGGGAGAACATACGCAGTATTTT | TRBD1 | TRBJ2-3 | TRBV5-8 | .
CASSLGGLPSYEQYF | TGCGCCAGCAGCTTGGGTGGACTGCCTTCCTACGAGCAGTACTTC | . | TRBJ2-7 | TRBV5-1 | .
CASSYLGGTGSWNEQFF | TGTGCCAGCAGCTATTTGGGAGGGACAGGGTCTTGGAATGAGCAGTTCTTC | TRBD1 | TRBJ2-1 | TRBV5-6 | .
CASSFTTRTGGETDTQYF | TGTGCCAGCAGTTTTACGACGAGAACAGGGGGCGAAACAGATACGCAGTATTTT | TRBD1 | TRBJ2-3 | TRBV28 | .
CASSLRRGLGPTGANVLTF | TGTGCCAGCAGCCTTCGACGCGGACTAGGGCCCACTGGGGCCAACGTCCTGACTTTC | TRBD2 | TRBJ2-6 | TRBV9 | .
CASSSNRGSPLNTEAFF | TGTGCCAGTAGTTCAAACAGGGGATCCCCGCTGAACACTGAAGCTTTCTTT | TRBD1 | TRBJ1-1 | TRBV19 | .
CASSLGGRVQETQYF | TGTGCCAGCAGCTTAGGGGGGAGGGTCCAAGAGACCCAGTACTTC | TRBD2 | TRBJ2-5 | TRBV13 | .
CASSEFGGSDWNEQFF | TGTGCCAGCAGTGAGTTCGGGGGATCGGATTGGAATGAGCAGTTCTTC | . | TRBJ2-1 | TRBV6-1 | .
CASSLQGIYGYTF | TGTGCCAGCAGCCTACAGGGGATCTATGGCTACACCTTC | TRBD1 | TRBJ1-2 | TRBV7-9 | .
CASSLDSSGANVLTF | TGTGCCAGCAGCCTAGACAGCTCTGGGGCCAACGTCCTGACTTTC | . | TRBJ2-6 | TRBV5-4 | once
CASSVASPGTGETQYF | TGTGCCAGCAGCGTAGCTAGTCCAGGGACAGGAGAGACCCAGTACTTC | TRBD1 | TRBJ2-5 | TRBV9 | .
CASSFPGTDTQYF | TGTGCCAGCAGTTTCCCGGGCACAGATACGCAGTATTTT | . | TRBJ2-3 | TRBV28 | .
CSVQGTDTQYF | TGCAGCGTTCAGGGCACAGATACGCAGTATTTT | . | TRBJ2-3 | TRBV29-1 | .
CASSEGRSPRNEKLFF | TGTGCCAGCAGCGAGGGGAGGAGTCCCCGCAATGAAAAACTGTTTTTT | . | TRBJ1-4 | TRBV9 | once
CSVQLRTGSFSGANVLTF | TGCAGCGTCCAACTCCGGACAGGTTCTTTCTCTGGGGCCAACGTCCTGACTTTC | TRBD1 | TRBJ2-6 | TRBV29-1 | .
CASSLRHSNQPQHF | TGTGCCAGCAGTCTTCGACATTCCAATCAGCCCCAGCATTTT | . | TRBJ1-5 | TRBV3-1/TRBV3-2 | .
CASSTDRESPLHF | TGTGCCAGCAGCACCGACAGGGAATCACCCCTCCACTTT | TRBD1 | TRBJ1-6 | TRBV5-5 | .
CASSQVPGNQPQHF | TGCGCCAGCAGCCAAGTGCCGGGAAATCAGCCCCAGCATTTT | . | TRBJ1-5 | TRBV4-1 | .
CASQTSGSDGELFF | TGCGCCAGCCAAACTAGCGGGAGTGACGGGGAGCTGTTTTTT | TRBD2 | TRBJ2-2 | TRBV5-1 | .
CSVCDRANEKLFF | TGCAGCGTTTGTGACAGGGCTAATGAAAAACTGTTTTTT | TRBD1 | TRBJ1-4 | TRBV29-1 | .
CASSADRINTEAFF | TGCGCCAGCAGCGCGGACAGAATTAACACTGAAGCTTTCTTT | . | TRBJ1-1 | TRBV5-1 | .